The source of this T cell receptor beta chain is a study of OX40 agonist ivuxolimab in advanced cancers. Study in general: Ivuxolimab is a fully human IgG2 antibody that activates OX40 (CD134).

Study-level findings and limits: In the 0.1-3.0 mg/kg groups, partial responders showed among the lowest expansion.

Points on this clone: Antigen: not known.

The table came from immunoSEQ multiplex PCR; TCRdb's copy has only in-frame clones and leaves some out. This table has about 110,000 clones, 90% appearing once. V was clipped by 5 bases and J by 1 base, with 2 bases between them. The CDR3 length is 11 residues. Germline CDR1 is SGHTA and CDR2 is FQGNSA. This sequence was found in an adult with an advanced solid tumor such as melanoma, head and neck, liver or kidney cancer. The sample in question was CD4+ or CD8+ T cells sorted from blood, obtained in a trial of the OX40 agonist ivuxolimab. This sequence joins TRBV7-2 and TRBJ2-5; D gene ambiguous. The CDR3 DNA follows: TGTGCCAGCAGCCTCCAAGAGACCCAGTACTTC. Protein product: CASSLQETQYF.